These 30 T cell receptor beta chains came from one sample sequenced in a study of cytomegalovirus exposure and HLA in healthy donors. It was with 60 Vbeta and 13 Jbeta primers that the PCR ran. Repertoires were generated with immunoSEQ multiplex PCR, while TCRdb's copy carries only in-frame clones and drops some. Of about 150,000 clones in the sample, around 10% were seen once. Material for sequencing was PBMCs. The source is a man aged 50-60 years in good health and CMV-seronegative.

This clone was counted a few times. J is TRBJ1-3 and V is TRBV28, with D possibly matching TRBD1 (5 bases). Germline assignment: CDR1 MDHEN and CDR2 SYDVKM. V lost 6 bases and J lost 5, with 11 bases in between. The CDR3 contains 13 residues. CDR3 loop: CASRGGSRNTIYF. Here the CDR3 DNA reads TGTGCCAGCAGGGGGGGGAGTAGAAACACCATATATTTT.

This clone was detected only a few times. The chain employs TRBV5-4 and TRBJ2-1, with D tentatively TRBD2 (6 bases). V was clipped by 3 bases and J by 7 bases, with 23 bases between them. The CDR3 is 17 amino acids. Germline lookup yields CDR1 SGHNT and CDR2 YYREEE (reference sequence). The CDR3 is CASSSQAGTGLMNEQFF. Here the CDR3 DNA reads TGTGCCAGCAGCTCGCAAGCCGGGACTGGCCTAATGAATGAGCAGTTCTTC. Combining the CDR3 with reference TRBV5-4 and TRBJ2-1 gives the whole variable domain ETGVTQSPTHLIKTRGQQVTLRCSSQSGHNTVSWYQQALGQGPQFIFQYYREEENGRGNFPPRFSGLQFPNYSSELNVNALELDDSALYLCASSSQAGTGLMNEQFFGPGTRLTVL.

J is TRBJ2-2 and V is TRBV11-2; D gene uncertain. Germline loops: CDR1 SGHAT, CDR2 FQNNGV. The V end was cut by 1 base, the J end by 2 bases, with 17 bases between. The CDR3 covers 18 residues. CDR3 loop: CASSLGLLWARNTGELFF. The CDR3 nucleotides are TGTGCCAGCAGCTTAGGCCTGCTTTGGGCTCGAAACACCGGGGAGCTGTTTTTT.

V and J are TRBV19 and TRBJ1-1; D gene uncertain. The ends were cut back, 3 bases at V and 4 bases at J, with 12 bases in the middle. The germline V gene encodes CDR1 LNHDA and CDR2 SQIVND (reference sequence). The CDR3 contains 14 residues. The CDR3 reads CASSMRSEGTEAFF. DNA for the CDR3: TGTGCCAGTAGTATGCGGTCCGAGGGCACTGAAGCTTTCTTT.

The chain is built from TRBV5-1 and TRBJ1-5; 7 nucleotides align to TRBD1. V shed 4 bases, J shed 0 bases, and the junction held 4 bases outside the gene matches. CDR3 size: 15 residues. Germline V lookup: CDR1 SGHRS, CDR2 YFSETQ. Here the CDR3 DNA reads TGCGCCAGCAGCCCGGGACAGTATAGCAATCAGCCCCAGCATTTT. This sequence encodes CASSPGQYSNQPQHF.

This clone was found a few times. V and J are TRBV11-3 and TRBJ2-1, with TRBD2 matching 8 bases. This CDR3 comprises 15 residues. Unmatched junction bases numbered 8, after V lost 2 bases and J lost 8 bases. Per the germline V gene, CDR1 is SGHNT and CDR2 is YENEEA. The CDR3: CASSLSPSGSHEQFF. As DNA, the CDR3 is TGTGCCAGCAGCTTATCGCCTAGCGGGTCCCATGAGCAGTTCTTC.

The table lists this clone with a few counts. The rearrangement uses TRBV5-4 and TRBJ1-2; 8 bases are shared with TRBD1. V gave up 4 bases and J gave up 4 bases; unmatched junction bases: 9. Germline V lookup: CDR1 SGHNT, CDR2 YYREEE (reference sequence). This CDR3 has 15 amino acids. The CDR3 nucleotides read TGTGCCAGCAGCCGTCGGGACAGGATGTCCTATGGCTACACCTTC. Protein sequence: CASSRRDRMSYGYTF.

The CDR3 DNA reads TGTGCCAGCAGCGTAAACAGTGGAACCTACAATGAGCAGTTCTTC. Its protein product is CASSVNSGTYNEQFF. The chain has TRBV9 and TRBJ2-1, with unresolved D. Germline V lookup: CDR1 SGDLS, CDR2 YYNGEE. This CDR3 is built from 15 residues. The V gene lost 1 base and the J gene lost 2 bases, with 10 bases spanning the gap.

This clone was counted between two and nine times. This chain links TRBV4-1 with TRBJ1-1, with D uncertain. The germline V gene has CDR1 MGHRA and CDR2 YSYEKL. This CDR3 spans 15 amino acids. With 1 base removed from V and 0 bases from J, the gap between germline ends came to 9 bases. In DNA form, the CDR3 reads TGCGCCAGCAGCCAAGGAGATAGTCTGAACACTGAAGCTTTCTTT. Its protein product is CASSQGDSLNTEAFF.

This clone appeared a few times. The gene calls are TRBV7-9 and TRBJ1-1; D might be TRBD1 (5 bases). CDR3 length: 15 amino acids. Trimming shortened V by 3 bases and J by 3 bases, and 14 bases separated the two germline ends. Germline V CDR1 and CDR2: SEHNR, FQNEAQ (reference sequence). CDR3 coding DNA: TGTGCCAGCAGCTTCCATGGACACAGACACACTGAAGCTTTCTTT. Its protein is CASSFHGHRHTEAFF.

The CDR3 bases are TGTGCCAGCAGCCCCCGGACAGGGGAGGAGCAGTACTTC. Residues: CASSPRTGEEQYF. This rearrangement joins TRBV4-2 to TRBJ2-7; 9 bases line up with TRBD1. The germline V gene encodes CDR1 LGHNA and CDR2 YNFKEQ. The CDR3 consists of 13 residues. J lost 7 bases, V lost 4 bases, and 5 bases had no gene match.

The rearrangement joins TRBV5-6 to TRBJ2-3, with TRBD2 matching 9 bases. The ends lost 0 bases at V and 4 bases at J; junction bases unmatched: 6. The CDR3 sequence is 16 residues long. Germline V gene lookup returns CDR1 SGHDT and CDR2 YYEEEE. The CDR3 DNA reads TGTGCCAGCAGCTTGGACTGGGGGACTAGCTCAGATACGCAGTATTTT. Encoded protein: CASSLDWGTSSDTQYF.

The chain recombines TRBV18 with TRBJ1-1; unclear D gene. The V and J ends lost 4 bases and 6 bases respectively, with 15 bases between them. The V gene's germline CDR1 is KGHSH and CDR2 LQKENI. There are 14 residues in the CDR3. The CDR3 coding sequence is TGTGCCAGCTCACGAGAGGGAAAATTGCCTGAAGCTTTCTTT. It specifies CASSREGKLPEAFF.

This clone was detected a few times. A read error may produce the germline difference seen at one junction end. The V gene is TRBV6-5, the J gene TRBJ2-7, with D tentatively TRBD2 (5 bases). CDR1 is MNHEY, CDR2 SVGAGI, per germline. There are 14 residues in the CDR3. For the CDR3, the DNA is TGTGCCACCAGTACACAGAGGGCCCCCTACGAGCAGTACTTC. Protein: CATSTQRAPYEQYF.

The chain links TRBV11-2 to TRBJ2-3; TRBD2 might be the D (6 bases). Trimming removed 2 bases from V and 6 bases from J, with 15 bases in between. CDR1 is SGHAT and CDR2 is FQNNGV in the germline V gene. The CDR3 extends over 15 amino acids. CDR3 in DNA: TGTGCCAGCAGCTTAAGGTTTAGCGGAGGGGATACGCAGTATTTT. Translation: CASSLRFSGGDTQYF.

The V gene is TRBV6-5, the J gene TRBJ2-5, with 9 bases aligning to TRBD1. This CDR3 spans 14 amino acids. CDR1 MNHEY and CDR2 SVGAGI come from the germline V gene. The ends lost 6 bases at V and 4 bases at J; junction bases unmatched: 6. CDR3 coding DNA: TGTGCCAGCAGAACAGGGGGCGGACGAGAGACCCAGTACTTC. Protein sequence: CASRTGGGRETQYF.

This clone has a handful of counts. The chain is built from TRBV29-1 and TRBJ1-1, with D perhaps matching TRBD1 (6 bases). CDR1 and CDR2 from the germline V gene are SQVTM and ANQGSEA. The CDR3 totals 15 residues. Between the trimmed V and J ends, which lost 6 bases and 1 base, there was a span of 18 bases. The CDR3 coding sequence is TGCAGCGTCTACAGGGAATTACTATCGAACACTGAAGCTTTCTTT. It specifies CSVYRELLSNTEAFF.

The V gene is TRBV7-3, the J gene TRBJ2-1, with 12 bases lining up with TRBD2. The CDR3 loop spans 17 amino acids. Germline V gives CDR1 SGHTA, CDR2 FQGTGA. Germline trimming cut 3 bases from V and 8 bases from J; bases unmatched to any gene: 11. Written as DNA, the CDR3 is TGTGCCAGCAGCTTGCGACTAGCGGGAGTGGGCAGTGATGAGCAGTTCTTC. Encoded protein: CASSLRLAGVGSDEQFF. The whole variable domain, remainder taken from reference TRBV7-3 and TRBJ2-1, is GAGVSQTPSNKVTEKGKYVELRCDPISGHTALYWYRQSLGQGPEFLIYFQGTGAADDSGLPNDRFFAVRPEGSVSTLKIQRTERGDSAVYLCASSLRLAGVGSDEQFFGPGTRLTVL.

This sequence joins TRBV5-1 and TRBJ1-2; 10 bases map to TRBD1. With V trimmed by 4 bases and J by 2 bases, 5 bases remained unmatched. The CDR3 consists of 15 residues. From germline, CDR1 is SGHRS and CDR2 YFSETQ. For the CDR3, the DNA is TGCGCCAGCAGCGCCGGGACAGGGGACAACTATGGCTACACCTTC. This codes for CASSAGTGDNYGYTF.

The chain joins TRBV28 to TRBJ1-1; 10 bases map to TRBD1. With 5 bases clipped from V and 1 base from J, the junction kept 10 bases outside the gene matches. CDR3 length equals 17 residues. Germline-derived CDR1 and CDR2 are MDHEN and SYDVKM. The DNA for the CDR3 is TGTGCCAGCAGTACTTCCGGGACAGGGGCAAAGAACACTGAAGCTTTCTTT. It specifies CASSTSGTGAKNTEAFF. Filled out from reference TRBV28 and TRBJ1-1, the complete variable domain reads DVKVTQSSRYLVKRTGEKVFLECVQDMDHENMFWYRQDPGLGLRLIYFSYDVKMKEKGDIPEGYSVSREKKERFSLILESASTNQTSMYLCASSTSGTGAKNTEAFFGQGTRLTVV.

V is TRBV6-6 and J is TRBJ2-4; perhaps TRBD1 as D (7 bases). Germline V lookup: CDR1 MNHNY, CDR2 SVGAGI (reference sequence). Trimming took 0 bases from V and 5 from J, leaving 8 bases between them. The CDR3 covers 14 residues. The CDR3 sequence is CASSYSRGENIQYF. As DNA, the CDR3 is TGTGCCAGCAGTTACTCCAGGGGGGAAAACATTCAGTACTTC.

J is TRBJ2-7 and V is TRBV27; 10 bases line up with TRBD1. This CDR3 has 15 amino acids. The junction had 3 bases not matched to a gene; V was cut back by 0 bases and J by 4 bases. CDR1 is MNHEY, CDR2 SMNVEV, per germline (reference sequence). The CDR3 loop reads CASSLSGTGVYEQYF. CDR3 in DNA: TGTGCCAGCAGTTTATCCGGGACAGGGGTTTACGAGCAGTACTTC.

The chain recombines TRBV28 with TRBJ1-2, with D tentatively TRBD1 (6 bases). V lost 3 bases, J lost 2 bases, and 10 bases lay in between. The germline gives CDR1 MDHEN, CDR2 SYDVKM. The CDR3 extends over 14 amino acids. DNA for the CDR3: TGTGCCAGCAGTTTGGGACAATCCAACTATGGCTACACCTTC. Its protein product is CASSLGQSNYGYTF.

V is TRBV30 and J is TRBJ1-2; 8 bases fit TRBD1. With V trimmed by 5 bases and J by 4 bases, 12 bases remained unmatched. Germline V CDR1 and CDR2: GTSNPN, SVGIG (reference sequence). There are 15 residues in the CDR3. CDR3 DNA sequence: TGTGCCTGGGATGGTCCGACAGGGGTCGGCTATGGCTACACCTTC. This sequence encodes CAWDGPTGVGYGYTF.

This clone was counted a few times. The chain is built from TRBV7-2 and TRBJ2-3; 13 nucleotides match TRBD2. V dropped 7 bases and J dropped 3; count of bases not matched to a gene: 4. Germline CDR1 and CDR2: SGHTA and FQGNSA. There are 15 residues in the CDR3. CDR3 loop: CASTPGLAGTDTQYF. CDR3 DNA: TGTGCCAGCACCCCGGGACTAGCGGGGACAGATACGCAGTATTTT.

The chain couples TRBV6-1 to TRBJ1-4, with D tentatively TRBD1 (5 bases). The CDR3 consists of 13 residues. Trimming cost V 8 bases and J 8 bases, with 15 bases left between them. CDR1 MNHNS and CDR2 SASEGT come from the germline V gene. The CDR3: CASATGVEEKLFF. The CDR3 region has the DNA TGTGCCAGCGCCACAGGAGTCGAGGAAAAACTGTTTTTT.

The CDR3 sequence is CASSEPSGEQFF. CDR3 DNA: TGTGCCAGCAGTGAACCTAGCGGTGAGCAGTTCTTC. V is TRBV6-4 and J is TRBJ2-1; 7 bases agree with TRBD2. Germline V gene sequence: CDR1 MRHNA, CDR2 SNTAGT. This CDR3 has 12 residues. V gave up 3 bases and J gave up 9 bases; unmatched junction bases: 2.

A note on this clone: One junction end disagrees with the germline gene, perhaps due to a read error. CDR3 sequence: CASSDSRGGHNEQFF. The CDR3, as DNA: TGTGCCAGCAGTGACTCGCGGGGGGGCCACAATGAGCAGTTCTTC. J is TRBJ2-1 and V is TRBV6-5; 9 nucleotides agree with TRBD2. This CDR3 region has 15 residues. CDR1 MNHEY and CDR2 SVGAGI come from the germline V gene.

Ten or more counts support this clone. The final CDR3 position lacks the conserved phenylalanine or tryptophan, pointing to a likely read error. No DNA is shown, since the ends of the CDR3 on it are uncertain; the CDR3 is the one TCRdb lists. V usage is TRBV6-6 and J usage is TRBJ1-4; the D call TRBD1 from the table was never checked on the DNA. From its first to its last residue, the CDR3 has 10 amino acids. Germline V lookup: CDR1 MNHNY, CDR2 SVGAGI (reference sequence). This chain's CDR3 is CASSKGQGLG.

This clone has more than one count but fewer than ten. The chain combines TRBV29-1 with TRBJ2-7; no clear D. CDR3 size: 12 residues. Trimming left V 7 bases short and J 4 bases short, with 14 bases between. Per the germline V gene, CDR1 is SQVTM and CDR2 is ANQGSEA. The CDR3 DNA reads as TGCAGCGCCCTCAGGTCGCAGTACGAGCAGTACTTC. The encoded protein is CSALRSQYEQYF.